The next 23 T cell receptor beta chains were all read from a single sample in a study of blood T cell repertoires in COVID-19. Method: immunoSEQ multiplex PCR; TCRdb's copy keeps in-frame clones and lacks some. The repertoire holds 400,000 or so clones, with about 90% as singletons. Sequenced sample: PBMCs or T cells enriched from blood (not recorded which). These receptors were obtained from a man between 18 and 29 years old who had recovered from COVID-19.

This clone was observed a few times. The CDR3 bases are TGTGCCAGCAGCTTAGGGACACTCTCCTACAATGAGCAGTTCTTC. Amino acids: CASSLGTLSYNEQFF. The chain combines TRBV11-1 with TRBJ2-1, with a weak D call TRBD1 (5 bases). The CDR3 sequence is 15 residues long. The V gene's germline CDR1 is SGHAT and CDR2 FQDESV (reference sequence). The V and J ends lost 1 base and 0 bases respectively, with 7 bases between them.

Here the CDR3 reads CASSPAGQIYYGYTF. For the CDR3, the DNA is TGCGCCAGCAGCCCCGCGGGACAGATTTACTATGGCTACACCTTC. The chain has TRBV5-1 and TRBJ1-2; 7 bases are a match to TRBD1. This CDR3 region has 15 residues. Trimming removed 4 bases from V and 3 bases from J; junction bases left unmatched: 9. Germline loops: CDR1 SGHRS, CDR2 YFSETQ.

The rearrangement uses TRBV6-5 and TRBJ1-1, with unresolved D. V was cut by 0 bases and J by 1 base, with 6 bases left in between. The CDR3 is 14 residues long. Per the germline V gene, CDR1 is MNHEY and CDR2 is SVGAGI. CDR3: CASSYSIRNTEAFF. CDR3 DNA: TGTGCCAGCAGTTACTCGATCAGGAACACTGAAGCTTTCTTT.

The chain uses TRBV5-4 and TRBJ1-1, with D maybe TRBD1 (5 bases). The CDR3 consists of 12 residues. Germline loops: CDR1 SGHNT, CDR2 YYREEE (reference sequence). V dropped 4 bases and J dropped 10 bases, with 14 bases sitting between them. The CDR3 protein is CASSVPGALAFF. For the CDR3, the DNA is TGTGCCAGCAGCGTGCCTGGGGCATTAGCTTTCTTT.

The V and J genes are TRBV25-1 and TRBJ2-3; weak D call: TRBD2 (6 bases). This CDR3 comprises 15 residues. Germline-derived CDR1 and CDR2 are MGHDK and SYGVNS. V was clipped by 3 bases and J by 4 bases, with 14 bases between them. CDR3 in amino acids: CASSELTPGADTQYF. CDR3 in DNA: TGTGCCAGCAGTGAGTTAACCCCGGGGGCAGATACGCAGTATTTT.

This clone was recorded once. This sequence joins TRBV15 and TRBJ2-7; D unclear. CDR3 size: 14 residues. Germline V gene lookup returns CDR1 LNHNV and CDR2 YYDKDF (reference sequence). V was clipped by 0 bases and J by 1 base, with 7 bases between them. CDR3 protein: CATSREGSSYEQYF. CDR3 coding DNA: TGTGCCACCAGCAGAGAGGGCAGTTCCTACGAGCAGTACTTC.

CDR3 amino acids: CASSSIQGGHNSPLHF. The CDR3 DNA reads as TGTGCCAGCAGTTCAATACAGGGGGGACATAATTCACCCCTCCACTTT. The genes are TRBV6-2 or TRBV6-3 and TRBJ1-6, with 8 nucleotides matching TRBD1. V lost 4 bases and J lost 5; bases outside the gene matches: 7. The CDR3 spans 16 residues. Per germline, CDR1 MNHEY and CDR2 SVGEGT.

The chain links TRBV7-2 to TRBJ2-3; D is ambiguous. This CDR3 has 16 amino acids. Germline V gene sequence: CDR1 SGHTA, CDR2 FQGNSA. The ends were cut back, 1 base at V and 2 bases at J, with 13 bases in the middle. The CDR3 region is CASSLDGSRYTDTQYF. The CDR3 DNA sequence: TGTGCCAGCAGCTTAGACGGTAGCAGATACACAGATACGCAGTATTTT.

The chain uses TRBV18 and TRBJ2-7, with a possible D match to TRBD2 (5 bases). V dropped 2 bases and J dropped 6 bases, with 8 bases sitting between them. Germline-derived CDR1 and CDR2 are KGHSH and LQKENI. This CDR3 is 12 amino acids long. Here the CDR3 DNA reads TGTGCCAGCTCACCATCGGGGTCCGAGCAGTACTTC. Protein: CASSPSGSEQYF.

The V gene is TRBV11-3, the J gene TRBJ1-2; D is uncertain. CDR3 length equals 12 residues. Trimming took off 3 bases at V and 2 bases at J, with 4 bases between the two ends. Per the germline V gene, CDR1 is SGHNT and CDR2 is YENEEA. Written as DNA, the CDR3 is TGTGCCAGCAGCTTCGGGAACTATGGCTACACCTTC. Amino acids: CASSFGNYGYTF.

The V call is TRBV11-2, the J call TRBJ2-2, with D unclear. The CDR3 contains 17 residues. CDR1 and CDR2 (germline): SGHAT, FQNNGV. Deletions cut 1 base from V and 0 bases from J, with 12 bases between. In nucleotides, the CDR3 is TGTGCCAGCAGCTTAGTTGGGCAGCCCGCGAACACCGGGGAGCTGTTTTTT. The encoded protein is CASSLVGQPANTGELFF.

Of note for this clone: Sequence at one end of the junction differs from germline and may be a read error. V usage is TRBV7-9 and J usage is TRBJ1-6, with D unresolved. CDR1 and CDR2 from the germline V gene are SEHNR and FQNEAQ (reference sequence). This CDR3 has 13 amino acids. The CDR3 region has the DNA TGTGCCAGCAGCTTACAGTATAAGTCACCCCTCCACTTT. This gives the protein CASSLQYKSPLHF.

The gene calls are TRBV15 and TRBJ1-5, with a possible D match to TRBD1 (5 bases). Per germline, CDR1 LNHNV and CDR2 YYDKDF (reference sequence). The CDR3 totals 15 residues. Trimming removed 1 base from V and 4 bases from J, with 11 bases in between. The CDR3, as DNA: TGTGCCACCAGCAGAGTAGGGGTGGGGAATCAGCCCCAGCATTTT. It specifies CATSRVGVGNQPQHF.

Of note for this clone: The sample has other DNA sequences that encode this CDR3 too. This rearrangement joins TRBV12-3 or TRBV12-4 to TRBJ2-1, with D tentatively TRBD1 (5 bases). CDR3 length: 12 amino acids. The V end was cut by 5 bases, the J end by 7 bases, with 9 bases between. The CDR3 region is CASSPQGNEQFF. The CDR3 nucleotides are TGTGCCAGCAGTCCCCAGGGTAATGAGCAGTTCTTC.

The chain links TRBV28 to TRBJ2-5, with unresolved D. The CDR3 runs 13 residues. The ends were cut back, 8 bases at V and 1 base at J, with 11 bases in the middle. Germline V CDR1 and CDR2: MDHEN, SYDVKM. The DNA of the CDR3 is TGTGCCAGCCTCCTTATTATCCAAGAGACCCAGTACTTC. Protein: CASLLIIQETQYF.

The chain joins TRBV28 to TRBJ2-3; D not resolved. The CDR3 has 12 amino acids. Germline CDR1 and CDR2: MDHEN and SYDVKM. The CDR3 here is CAVGASTDTQYF. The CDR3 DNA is TGTGCTGTAGGAGCTAGCACAGATACGCAGTATTTT.

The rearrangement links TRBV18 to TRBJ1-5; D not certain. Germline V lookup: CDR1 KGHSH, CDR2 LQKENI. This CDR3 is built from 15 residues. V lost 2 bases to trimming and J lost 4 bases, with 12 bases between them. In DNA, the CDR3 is TGTGCCAGCTCACCATCGGGTAAGGTTAATCAGCCCCAGCATTTT. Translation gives CASSPSGKVNQPQHF. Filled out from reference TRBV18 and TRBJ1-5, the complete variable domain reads NAGVMQNPRHLVRRRGQEARLRCSPMKGHSHVYWYRQLPEEGLKFMVYLQKENIIDESGMPKERFSAEFPKEGPSILRIQQVVRGDSAAYFCASSPSGKVNQPQHFGDGTRLSIL.

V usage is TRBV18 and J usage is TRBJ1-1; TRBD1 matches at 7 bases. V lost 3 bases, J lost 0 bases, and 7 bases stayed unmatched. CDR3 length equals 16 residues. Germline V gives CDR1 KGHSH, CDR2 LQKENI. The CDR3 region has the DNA TGTGCCAGCTCACCGCCGTCGACAGGGATGAACACTGAAGCTTTCTTT. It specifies CASSPPSTGMNTEAFF. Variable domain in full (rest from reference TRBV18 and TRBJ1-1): NAGVMQNPRHLVRRRGQEARLRCSPMKGHSHVYWYRQLPEEGLKFMVYLQKENIIDESGMPKERFSAEFPKEGPSILRIQQVVRGDSAAYFCASSPPSTGMNTEAFFGQGTRLTVV.

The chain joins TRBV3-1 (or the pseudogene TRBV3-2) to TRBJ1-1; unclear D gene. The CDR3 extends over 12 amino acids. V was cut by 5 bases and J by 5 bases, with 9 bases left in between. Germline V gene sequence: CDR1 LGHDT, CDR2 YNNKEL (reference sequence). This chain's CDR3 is CASSVGRTEAFF. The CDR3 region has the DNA TGTGCCAGCAGCGTAGGGAGGACTGAAGCTTTCTTT.

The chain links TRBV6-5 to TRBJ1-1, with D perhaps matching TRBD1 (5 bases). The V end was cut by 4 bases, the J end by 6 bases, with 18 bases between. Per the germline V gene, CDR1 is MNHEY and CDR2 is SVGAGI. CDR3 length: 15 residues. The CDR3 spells CASSFLTTDTAEAFF. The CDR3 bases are TGTGCCAGCAGTTTCCTTACGACGGACACCGCTGAAGCTTTCTTT.

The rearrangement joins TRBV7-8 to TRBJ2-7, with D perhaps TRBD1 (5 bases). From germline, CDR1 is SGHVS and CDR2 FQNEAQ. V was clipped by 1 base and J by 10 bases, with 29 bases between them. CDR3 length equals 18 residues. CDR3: CASSLGSTPGSIRVAQYF. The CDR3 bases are TGTGCCAGCAGCTTAGGGTCTACTCCCGGTAGTATCAGGGTGGCCCAGTACTTC.

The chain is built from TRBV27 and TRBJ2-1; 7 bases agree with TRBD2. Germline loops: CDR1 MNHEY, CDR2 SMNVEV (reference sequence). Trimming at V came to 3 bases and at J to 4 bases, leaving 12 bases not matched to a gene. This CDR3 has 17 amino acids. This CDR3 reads CASSFRETSLKYNEQFF. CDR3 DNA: TGTGCCAGCAGTTTCCGCGAGACTAGCCTTAAATACAATGAGCAGTTCTTC.

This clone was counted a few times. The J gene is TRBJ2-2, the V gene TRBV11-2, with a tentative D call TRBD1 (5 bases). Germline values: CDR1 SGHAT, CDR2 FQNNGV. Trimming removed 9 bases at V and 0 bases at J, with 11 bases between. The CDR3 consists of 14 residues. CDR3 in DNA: TGTGCCAGTCAACAGGCACCGAACACCGGGGAGCTGTTTTTT. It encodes CASQQAPNTGELFF. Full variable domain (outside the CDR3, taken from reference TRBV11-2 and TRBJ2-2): EAGVAQSPRYKIIEKRQSVAFWCNPISGHATLYWYQQILGQGPKLLIQFQNNGVVDDSQLPKDRFSAERLKGVDSTLKIQPAKLEDSAVYLCASQQAPNTGELFFGEGSRLTVL.